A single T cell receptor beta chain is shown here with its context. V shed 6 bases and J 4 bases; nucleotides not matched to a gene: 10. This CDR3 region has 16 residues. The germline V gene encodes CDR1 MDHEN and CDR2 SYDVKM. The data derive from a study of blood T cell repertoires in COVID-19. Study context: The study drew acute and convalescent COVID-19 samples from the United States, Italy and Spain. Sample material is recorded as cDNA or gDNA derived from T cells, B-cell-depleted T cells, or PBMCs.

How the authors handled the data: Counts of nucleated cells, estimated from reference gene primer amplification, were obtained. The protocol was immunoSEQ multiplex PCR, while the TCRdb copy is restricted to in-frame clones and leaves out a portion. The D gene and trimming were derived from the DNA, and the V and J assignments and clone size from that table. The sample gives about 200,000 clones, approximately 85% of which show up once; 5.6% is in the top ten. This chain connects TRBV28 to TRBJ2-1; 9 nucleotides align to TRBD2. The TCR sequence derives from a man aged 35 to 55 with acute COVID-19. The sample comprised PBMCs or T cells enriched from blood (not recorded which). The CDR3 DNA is TGTGCCAGCAGCTCCAGACTAGCGGATAATTACAATGAGCAGTTCTTC. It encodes CASSSRLADNYNEQFF.